This section outlines one TCR beta chain sequence together with its context. Its target is unknown. The data were obtained in a study of CD8 T cells in ankylosing spondylitis. Study-wide findings and caveats: The clones that were linked to disease were reported to be significantly enriched in matched synovial fluid samples from ankylosing spondylitis patients. For ankylosing spondylitis blood, a TCR beta motif of several highly homologous variants appeared characteristic. CD8+ disease-linked clones were present at relatively low frequencies in blood.

Molecular-barcoded quantitative 5'-RACE produced these TCR beta libraries. TCRdb reprocessed the 5' RACE reads via MiXCR and lists one record per CDR3 protein. Of 150,000 or so distinct CDR3 sequences in the sample, 9.8% were seen once. CDR1 and CDR2 from the germline V gene are DFQATT and SNEGSKA (reference sequence). Unmatched junction bases numbered 10, after V lost 1 base and J lost 1 base. CDR3 length: 19 amino acids. The chain has TRBV20-1 and TRBJ2-3; 14 bases are shared with TRBD2. Sequenced sample: blood, either unsorted or a sorted T cell fraction (not recorded which). The clonotype originates from a female donor with ankylosing spondylitis or in good health (not recorded which). This chain's CDR3 is CSARVTSGRAVPGTDTQYF. The DNA of the CDR3 is TGCAGTGCTAGAGTGACTAGCGGGAGGGCCGTTCCTGGCACAGATACGCAGTATTTT.